The 5 T cell receptor beta chains below come from one sample, sequenced in a study of T cell responses to AZD1222 COVID-19 vaccine. Repertoires were generated with immunoSEQ multiplex PCR, while TCRdb's copy carries only in-frame clones and drops some. Of hundreds of thousands of clones detected, almost 95% appear once; the ten largest clones hold less than 0.65%. The material sequenced was peripheral blood, taken 28 days after the second AZD1222 dose. These receptor sequences come from an adult who received the AZD1222 COVID-19 vaccine.

V and J are TRBV14 and TRBJ2-7; D is undetermined. Germline V gene lookup returns CDR1 SGHDN and CDR2 FVKESK. The CDR3 consists of 11 residues. The V end lost 0 bases, the J end lost 4 bases, and 1 base lay between the germline ends. CDR3 sequence: CASSQDYEQYF. CDR3 bases: TGTGCCAGCAGCCAAGATTACGAGCAGTACTTC.

V and J are TRBV19 and TRBJ2-7, with no clear D. CDR1 and CDR2 from the germline V gene are LNHDA and SQIVND (reference sequence). The V and J ends lost 3 bases and 5 bases respectively, with 5 bases between them. The CDR3 contains 11 residues. The CDR3 here is CASSIENEQYF. The CDR3 nucleotides are TGTGCCAGTAGTATCGAAAACGAGCAGTACTTC.

The V and J genes are TRBV5-1 and TRBJ1-2; D is perhaps TRBD1 (5 bases). The germline gives CDR1 SGHRS, CDR2 YFSETQ. The ends were cut back, 7 bases at V and 4 bases at J, with 14 bases in the middle. CDR3 length: 13 residues. CDR3 region: CASGLAGTYGYTF. In DNA form, the CDR3 reads TGCGCCAGCGGGTTGGCAGGGACCTATGGCTACACCTTC.

This sequence joins TRBV5-4 and TRBJ2-4, with D hard to call. In germline, CDR1 is SGHNT, CDR2 YYREEE (reference sequence). CDR3 size: 13 residues. Trimming removed 1 base from V and 12 bases from J, with 14 bases in between. The CDR3 nucleotides read TGTGCCAGCAGCTTGATGACCCGCTGGGGTCAGTACTTC. Its protein is CASSLMTRWGQYF. Looking up the rest from reference TRBV5-4 and TRBJ2-4 gives the full variable domain: ETGVTQSPTHLIKTRGQQVTLRCSSQSGHNTVSWYQQALGQGPQFIFQYYREEENGRGNFPPRFSGLQFPNYSSELNVNALELDDSALYLCASSLMTRWGQYFGAGTRLSVL.

The chain employs TRBV2 and TRBJ2-7, with D uncertain. The CDR3 is 11 residues long. Germline V gives CDR1 SNHLY, CDR2 FYNNEI. Trimming removed 4 bases from V and 8 bases from J, with 9 bases in between. CDR3 coding DNA: TGTGCCAGCAGTGTTACAAGCCAGCAGTACTTC. It translates to CASSVTSQQYF. Filled out from reference TRBV2 and TRBJ2-7, the complete variable domain reads EPEVTQTPSHQVTQMGQEVILRCVPISNHLYFYWYRQILGQKVEFLVSFYNNEISEKSEIFDDQFSVERPDGSNFTLKIRSTKLEDSAMYFCASSVTSQQYFGPGTRLTVT.